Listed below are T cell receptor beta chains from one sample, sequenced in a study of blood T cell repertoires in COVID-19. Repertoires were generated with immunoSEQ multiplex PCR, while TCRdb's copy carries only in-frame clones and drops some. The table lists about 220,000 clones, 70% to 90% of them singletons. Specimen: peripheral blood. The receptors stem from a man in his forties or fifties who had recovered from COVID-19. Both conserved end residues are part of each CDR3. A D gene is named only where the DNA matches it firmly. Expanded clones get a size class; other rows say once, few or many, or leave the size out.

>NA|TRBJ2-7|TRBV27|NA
TGTGCCAGCAGTCCAGGAAGCTCCTACGAGCAGTACTTC
CASSPGSSYEQYF
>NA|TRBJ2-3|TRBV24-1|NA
TGTGCCACCAGTGATTTGAGGGACATAATTTTGGATACGCAGTATTTT
CATSDLRDIILDTQYF
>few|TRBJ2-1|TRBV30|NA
TGTGTCGGCACTACCAGCGGGAATGAGCAGTTCTTC
CVGTTSGNEQFF
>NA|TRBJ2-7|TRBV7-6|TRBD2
TGTGCCAGCAGCATAGGGTCTAGCGGGAGGGCCGTATACGAGCAGTACTTC
CASSIGSSGRAVYEQYF
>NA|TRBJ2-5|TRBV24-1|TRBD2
TGTGCCACCGGACTAAGCGGGGCCGAGAAAGAGACCCAGTACTTC
CATGLSGAEKETQYF
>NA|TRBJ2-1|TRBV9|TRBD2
TGTGCCAGCAGCTTTTTGGAGACTAGCGGAAACAATGAGCAGTTCTTC
CASSFLETSGNNEQFF
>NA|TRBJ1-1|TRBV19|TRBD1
TGTGCCAGTAGTCAATCCGGGACAGGGGAAGCTTTCTTT
CASSQSGTGEAFF
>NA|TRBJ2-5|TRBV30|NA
TGTGCCTGGTCTGGACAGACCCAAGAGACCCAGTACTTC
CAWSGQTQETQYF
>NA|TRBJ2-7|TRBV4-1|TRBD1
TGCGCCAGCAGCCAAGAACAGGGGCGCTCCTACGAGCAGTACTTC
CASSQEQGRSYEQYF
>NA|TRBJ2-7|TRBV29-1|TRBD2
TGCAGCGCTACGATCCGGACTAGCGGGGGCTACGAGCAGTACTTC
CSATIRTSGGYEQYF
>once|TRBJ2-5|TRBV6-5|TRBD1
TGTGCCACCAAAAACAGGGGTCACCAAGAGACCCAGTACTTC
CATKNRGHQETQYF
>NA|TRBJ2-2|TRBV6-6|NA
TGTGCCAGCAGTTACAACAGGGCCGGGGAGCTGTTTTTT
CASSYNRAGELFF
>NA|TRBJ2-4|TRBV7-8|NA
TGTGCCAGCAGCGCAATCAGTGGACAGCTTATAGCCAAAAACATTCAGTACTTC
CASSAISGQLIAKNIQYF